These T cell receptor beta chains were read from a single sample in a study of blood T cell repertoires in COVID-19. Using immunoSEQ multiplex PCR, the repertoire was profiled, and TCRdb retains in-frame clones only, with some absent. The repertoire holds 250,000 to 350,000 clones, with about nine tenths as singletons. Sequencing used peripheral blood. These receptors came from an older woman with acute or convalescent COVID-19. CDR3s include the opening cysteine and the closing phenylalanine or tryptophan.

TRBJ1-2 TRBV29-1 CSVEDPPANYGYTF
TRBJ2-5 TRBV18 CASSSQTGSQETQYF
TRBJ2-3 TRBV5-1 CASSSEGTSDSSTDTQYF
TRBJ2-7 TRBV29-1 CSVEPTGQGIPYEQYF
TRBJ2-7 TRBV30 CAWSARDSYTYEQYF
TRBJ2-3 TRBV5-1 CASSTSRRLAAHPDTQYF
TRBJ2-5 TRBV7-3 CASSSASGQETQYF
TRBJ1-4 TRBV28 CASSANRGRSEKLFF
TRBJ2-7 TRBV7-8 CASTPEAAYEQYF
TRBJ2-1 TRBV18 CASSPMAGSYNEQFF
TRBJ2-4 TRBV7-9 CASSLTTGAKNIQYF
TRBJ1-6 TRBV5-1 CASSLPTSGTSSPLHF
TRBJ2-1 TRBV30 CAWSVGLGGKQFF
TRBJ1-1 TRBV6-5 CASSYSTGTEAFF
TRBJ2-5 TRBV19 CASSRGGKVQETQYF
TRBJ1-6 TRBV28 CASSFLGTDNSPLHF
TRBJ1-5 TRBV28 CASSYLTRPQHF
TRBJ2-7 TRBV19 CASRFSSGGQGAYEQYF
TRBJ2-7 TRBV6-5 CASNPDSYEQYF
TRBJ1-1 TRBV7-2 CASSLQGQGAGVRAFF
TRBJ2-1 TRBV15 CATSRTLAASYNEQFF
TRBJ1-2 TRBV30 CAWSVQAGSAGYTF
TRBJ1-5 TRBV7-9 CASSFGGVSNQPQHF
TRBJ2-5 TRBV24-1 CATSDWAEQETQYF
TRBJ2-3 TRBV10-3 CATGTVSSTDTQYF
TRBJ2-5 TRBV19 CASSRQAGTAYGETQYF
TRBJ1-3 TRBV2 CASSDRDSSSGNTIYF
TRBJ1-4 TRBV5-6 CASSSTRFRGKLFF
TRBJ2-1 TRBV24-1 CATSDPLRGRLNEQFF
TRBJ1-1 TRBV28 CASTRDTVNTEAFF
TRBJ2-1 TRBV19 CASSIQAYNEQFF
TRBJ2-2 TRBV5-4 CASSLGIARNTGELFF
TRBJ2-7 TRBV5-4 CASLPGGRSYEQYF
TRBJ1-5 TRBV19 CASSISLQPQHF
TRBJ2-7 TRBV21-1 CASSKARGSHEQYF
TRBJ1-2 TRBV3-1/TRBV3-2 CASSPSGGGLNGYTF
TRBJ1-6 TRBV12-3/TRBV12-4 CASNPGQNSPLHF
TRBJ1-5 TRBV7-8 CASSLVVGQSNQPQHF
TRBJ1-1 TRBV14 CASSRQERTEAFF
TRBJ2-1 TRBV30 CAWSVITSGRAGQFF
TRBJ2-1 TRBV19 CASSNPREFGDEQFF
TRBJ2-3 TRBV27 CASRTGVPTDTQYF